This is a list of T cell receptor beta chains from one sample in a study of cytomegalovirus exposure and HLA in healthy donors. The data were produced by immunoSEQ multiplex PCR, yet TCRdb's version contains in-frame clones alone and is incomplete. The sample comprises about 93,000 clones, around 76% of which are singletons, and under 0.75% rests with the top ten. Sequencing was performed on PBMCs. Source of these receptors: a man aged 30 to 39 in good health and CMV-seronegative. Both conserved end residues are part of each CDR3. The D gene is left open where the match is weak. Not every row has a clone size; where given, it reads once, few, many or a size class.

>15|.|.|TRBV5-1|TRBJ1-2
TGCGCCAGCAGCTTTTGGTCGGAGTCTAACTATGGCTACACCTTC
CASSFWSESNYGYTF
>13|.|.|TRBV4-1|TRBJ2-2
TGCGCCAGCAGCCAAGGTGGCGGGGTGGAGCTGTTTTTT
CASSQGGGVELFF
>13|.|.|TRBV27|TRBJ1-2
TGTGCCAGCAGTTCGGCCCCGGGGTATGGCTACACCTTC
CASSSAPGYGYTF
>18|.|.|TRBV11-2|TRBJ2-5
TGTGCCAGCAGCTTACTTAGGTCAAACAGGGTGACTGAAGAGACCCAGTACTTC
CASSLLRSNRVTEETQYF
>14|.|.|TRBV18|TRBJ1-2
TGTGCCAGCTCACCCCTTACGGGGGAGGGTGGCTACACCTTC
CASSPLTGEGGYTF
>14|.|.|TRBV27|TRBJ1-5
TGTGCCAGCAGTATAACAGGGATATTTCAGCCCCAGCATTTT
CASSITGIFQPQHF
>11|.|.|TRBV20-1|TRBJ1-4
TGCAGTGCCCAGTCCAATGAAAAACTGTTTTTT
CSAQSNEKLFF
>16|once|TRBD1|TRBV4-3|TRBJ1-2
TGCGCCAGCAGCCCCAGAAGGGGGCTGGCTGTCGAAGGCTACACCTTC
CASSPRRGLAVEGYTF
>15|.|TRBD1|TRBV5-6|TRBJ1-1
TGTGCCAGCAGCGCGGCCGGGACAGTGAACACTGAAGCTTTCTTT
CASSAAGTVNTEAFF
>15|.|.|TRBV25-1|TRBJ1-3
TGTGCCAGCAGTAAATGGGGGGTCTCTGGAAACACCATATATTTT
CASSKWGVSGNTIYF